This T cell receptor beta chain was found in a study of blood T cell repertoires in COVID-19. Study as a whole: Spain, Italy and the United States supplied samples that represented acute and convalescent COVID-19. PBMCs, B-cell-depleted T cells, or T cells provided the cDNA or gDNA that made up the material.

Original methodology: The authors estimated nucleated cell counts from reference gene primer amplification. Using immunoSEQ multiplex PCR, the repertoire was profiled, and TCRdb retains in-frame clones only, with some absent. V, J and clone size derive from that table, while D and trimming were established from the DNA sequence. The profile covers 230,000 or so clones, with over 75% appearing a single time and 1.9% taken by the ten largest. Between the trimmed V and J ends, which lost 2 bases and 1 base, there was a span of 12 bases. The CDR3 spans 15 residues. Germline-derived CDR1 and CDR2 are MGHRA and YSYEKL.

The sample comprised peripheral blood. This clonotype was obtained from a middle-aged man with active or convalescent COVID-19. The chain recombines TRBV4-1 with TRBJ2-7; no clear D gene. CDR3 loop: CASSQSSRSSYEQYF. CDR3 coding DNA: TGCGCCAGCAGCCAATCGAGCCGATCTTCCTACGAGCAGTACTTC.